The 21 T cell receptor beta chains reported below all come from one sample, sequenced in a study of blood T cell repertoires in COVID-19. TCRdb's table, derived via immunoSEQ multiplex PCR, lists solely in-frame clones and lacks some. The data contain about 170,000 clones, around nine tenths of them singletons. Sequencing was done on a sample of PBMCs or T cells enriched from blood (not recorded which). These receptors originate from a woman under 30 who had recovered from COVID-19.

The chain links TRBV28 to TRBJ2-3, with a possible D match to TRBD1 (6 bases). Germline V lookup: CDR1 MDHEN, CDR2 SYDVKM. The CDR3 is 16 residues long. V shed 1 base and J shed 6 bases, with 17 bases lying between them. In DNA, the CDR3 is TGTGCCAGCAGTTTATATCTAGAAGGGGGTTGGGATACGCAGTATTTT. Translated: CASSLYLEGGWDTQYF.

A single count supports this clone. The V call is TRBV9, the J call TRBJ2-1, with TRBD2 matching 12 bases. After removal of 7 bases from V and 9 bases from J, the junction contained 8 bases not matched to a gene. CDR1 is SGDLS and CDR2 is YYNGEE in the germline V gene. This CDR3 is 14 amino acids long. The CDR3 is CASSPSGRESEQFF. In DNA, the CDR3 is TGTGCCAGCTCACCTAGCGGGAGGGAAAGTGAGCAGTTCTTC.

V is TRBV19 and J is TRBJ2-7; D is perhaps TRBD2 (6 bases). Germline CDR1 and CDR2: LNHDA and SQIVND (reference sequence). The CDR3 extends over 13 amino acids. V lost 5 bases to trimming and J lost 3 bases, with 11 bases between them. In nucleotides, the CDR3 is TGTGCCAGTAGTCTAGGACTAATCTACGAGCAGTACTTC. As protein: CASSLGLIYEQYF.

The gene calls are TRBV27 and TRBJ2-7; D gene uncertain. Trimming stripped 4 bases from V and 6 bases from J, with 13 bases between. The CDR3 runs 13 residues. From germline, CDR1 is MNHEY and CDR2 SMNVEV (reference sequence). The CDR3: CASSSPPPVEQYF. In DNA, the CDR3 is TGTGCCAGCAGTTCCCCACCCCCGGTCGAGCAGTACTTC.

V is TRBV19 and J is TRBJ2-1; 15 nucleotides match TRBD2. V was clipped by 5 bases and J by 9 bases; unmatched bases: 5. Germline values: CDR1 LNHDA, CDR2 SQIVND (reference sequence). The CDR3 has 15 amino acids. The CDR3 region is CASSLRTSGRVEQFF. The DNA of the CDR3 is TGTGCCAGTAGTCTTAGGACTAGCGGGAGGGTTGAGCAGTTCTTC.

In this sample, this clone turned up a few times. The J gene is TRBJ1-1, the V gene TRBV18; D unclear. The CDR3 sequence is 14 residues long. V lost 0 bases, J lost 6 bases, and 11 bases lay in between. The germline CDR1 and CDR2 sequences are KGHSH and LQKENI. The CDR3 reads CASSPPYSGAEAFF. CDR3 nucleotides: TGTGCCAGCTCACCACCTTACAGTGGCGCTGAAGCTTTCTTT.

V gene TRBV11-3 combines with J gene TRBJ2-1; 10 bases are shared with TRBD2. The CDR3 sequence is 15 residues long. CDR1 is SGHNT, CDR2 YENEEA, per germline. The ends lost 5 bases at V and 7 bases at J; junction bases unmatched: 8. CDR3 amino acids: CASSPRAGGLNEQFF. The CDR3, as DNA: TGTGCCAGCAGCCCAAGAGCGGGAGGGCTAAATGAGCAGTTCTTC.

The chain joins TRBV29-1 to TRBJ2-2; 7 bases align to TRBD2. The CDR3 runs 17 residues. Germline CDR1 and CDR2: SQVTM and ANQGSEA. Germline trimming cut 4 bases from V and 3 bases from J; bases unmatched to any gene: 14. CDR3 region: CSVGGGRDRRDTGELFF. The DNA of the CDR3 is TGCAGCGTTGGGGGCGGGAGAGACCGGAGGGACACCGGGGAGCTGTTTTTT.

The chain links TRBV13 to TRBJ2-7; 10 nucleotides align to TRBD2. The CDR3 loop spans 18 amino acids. Germline-derived CDR1 and CDR2 are PRHDT and FYEKMQ (reference sequence). The V gene end was trimmed by 4 bases and the J gene end by 0 bases; junction bases not matched to a gene: 12. CDR3 DNA sequence: TGTGCCAGCAGCTCAAGGACTAGCGGCCATTGGGTCTCCTACGAGCAGTACTTC. It specifies CASSSRTSGHWVSYEQYF. Supplemented by reference TRBV13 and TRBJ2-7, the full variable domain reads AAGVIQSPRHLIKEKRETATLKCYPIPRHDTVYWYQQGPGQDPQFLISFYEKMQSDKGSIPDRFSAQQFSDYHSELNMSSLELGDSALYFCASSSRTSGHWVSYEQYFGPGTRLTVT.

The chain uses TRBV7-9 and TRBJ2-7; the D gene is possibly TRBD2 (6 bases). CDR3 length: 15 amino acids. Germline assignment: CDR1 SEHNR and CDR2 FQNEAQ (reference sequence). V lost 3 bases and J 9 bases, leaving 21 bases between the germline ends. The CDR3: CASSFHRDSIRRQYF. The CDR3, as DNA: TGTGCCAGCAGCTTCCATCGGGACTCTATCAGAAGGCAGTACTTC. The full variable domain, completed using reference TRBV7-9 and TRBJ2-7, is DTGVSQNPRHKITKRGQNVTFRCDPISEHNRLYWYRQTLGQGPEFLTYFQNEAQLEKSRLLSDRFSAERPKGSFSTLEIQRTEQGDSAMYLCASSFHRDSIRRQYFGPGTRLTVT.

This clone turned up a few times. This chain links TRBV5-4 with TRBJ2-3; the D gene is possibly TRBD1 (7 bases). There are 13 residues in the CDR3. The V end was cut by 6 bases, the J end by 6 bases, with 14 bases between. The germline V gene encodes CDR1 SGHNT and CDR2 YYREEE (reference sequence). CDR3 sequence: CASTGGISDTQYF. The CDR3 region has the DNA TGTGCCAGCACAGGGGGGATATCGGATACGCAGTATTTT.

The V call is TRBV28, the J call TRBJ1-1; 7 nucleotides agree with TRBD1. In germline, CDR1 is MDHEN, CDR2 SYDVKM. The J segment lost 11 bases and the V segment lost 5 bases, leaving 8 bases of the junction unmatched. The CDR3 loop spans 12 amino acids. The CDR3 region is CASSPPRGQAFF. The CDR3, as DNA: TGTGCCAGCAGTCCGCCGAGGGGGCAGGCTTTCTTT.

The gene calls are TRBV28 and TRBJ2-1; D uncertain. CDR3 length: 14 residues. Per germline, CDR1 MDHEN and CDR2 SYDVKM. V was trimmed by 6 bases and J by 0 bases, leaving 9 bases between them. For the CDR3, the DNA is TGTGCCAGCAGGCGCGCAAGCTCCTACAATGAGCAGTTCTTC. It translates to CASRRASSYNEQFF.

The V gene is TRBV10-3, the J gene TRBJ2-7; D may be TRBD2 (6 bases). CDR1 is ENHRY, CDR2 SYGVKD, per germline. CDR3 length equals 12 residues. The V end lost 10 bases, the J end lost 2 bases, and 12 bases lay between the germline ends. CDR3 amino acids: CATGGSPYEQYF. DNA of the CDR3: TGTGCCACCGGGGGTTCTCCCTACGAGCAGTACTTC.

The rearrangement uses TRBV12-5 and TRBJ2-3, with TRBD2 matching over 12 bases. The CDR3 consists of 20 residues. Germline loops: CDR1 LGHNT, CDR2 FRNRAP. Germline trimming cut 0 bases from V and 4 bases from J; bases unmatched to any gene: 14. The CDR3 protein is CASGLVLPPGTSGRSDTQYF. CDR3 nucleotides: TGTGCTAGTGGTTTGGTACTCCCGCCCGGTACTAGCGGGAGGTCAGATACGCAGTATTTT.

The chain employs TRBV3-1 (or the pseudogene TRBV3-2) and TRBJ2-3, with D unclear. Trimming removed 2 bases at V and 4 bases at J, with 4 bases between. The length of the CDR3 is 12 residues. The V gene's germline CDR1 is LGHDT and CDR2 YNNKEL (reference sequence). CDR3: CASSQRADTQYF. CDR3 in DNA: TGTGCCAGCAGCCAACGCGCAGATACGCAGTATTTT.

This chain uses TRBV4-2 with TRBJ1-5; possible D gene TRBD1, 6 bases. Trimming took off 4 bases at V and 7 bases at J, with 20 bases between the two ends. Germline assignment: CDR1 LGHNA and CDR2 YNFKEQ. The CDR3 is 16 residues long. The CDR3 sequence: CASSRGRGGGSQPQHF. Here the CDR3 DNA reads TGTGCCAGCAGCCGGGGACGGGGCGGGGGCTCCCAGCCCCAGCATTTT.

This CDR3 is CASSLDSSGSYGYTF. As DNA, the CDR3 is TGTGCCAGCAGCTTAGATTCATCGGGGTCGTATGGCTACACCTTC. The rearrangement uses TRBV11-2 and TRBJ1-2; D not resolved. The CDR3 contains 15 residues. V lost 0 bases, J lost 5 bases, and 13 bases lay in between. CDR1 and CDR2 (germline): SGHAT, FQNNGV. The complete variable domain, with remaining parts taken from reference TRBV11-2 and TRBJ1-2, reads EAGVAQSPRYKIIEKRQSVAFWCNPISGHATLYWYQQILGQGPKLLIQFQNNGVVDDSQLPKDRFSAERLKGVDSTLKIQPAKLEDSAVYLCASSLDSSGSYGYTFGSGTRLTVV.

The V gene is TRBV7-9, the J gene TRBJ2-7, with TRBD2 matching over 7 bases. The CDR3 contains 15 residues. CDR1 is SEHNR, CDR2 FQNEAQ, per germline (reference sequence). V lost 1 base to trimming and J lost 4 bases; unmatched junction nucleotides: 7. The CDR3 nucleotides are TGTGCCAGCAGCTTAGGGGCGGGAGAGCCATACGAGCAGTACTTC. This gives the protein CASSLGAGEPYEQYF. Full variable domain (missing parts from reference TRBV7-9 and TRBJ2-7): DTGVSQNPRHKITKRGQNVTFRCDPISEHNRLYWYRQTLGQGPEFLTYFQNEAQLEKSRLLSDRFSAERPKGSFSTLEIQRTEQGDSAMYLCASSLGAGEPYEQYFGPGTRLTVT.

As DNA, the CDR3 is TGCAGCGCCAAGGAGTTTAGAGCAGATACGCAGTATTTT. Translating it yields CSAKEFRADTQYF. This chain uses TRBV29-1 with TRBJ2-3, with D hard to call. Deletions cut 7 bases from V and 4 bases from J, with 15 bases between. The CDR3 consists of 13 residues. Per germline, CDR1 SQVTM and CDR2 ANQGSEA.

The chain combines TRBV5-1 with TRBJ1-1; TRBD1 aligns across 8 bases. Germline V lookup: CDR1 SGHRS, CDR2 YFSETQ. V dropped 2 bases and J dropped 8; count of bases not matched to a gene: 8. The CDR3 extends over 14 amino acids. This chain's CDR3 is CASSLSQTGAEAFF. The CDR3 DNA reads TGCGCCAGCAGCTTATCTCAGACAGGGGCCGAAGCTTTCTTT.